A selection of T cell receptor beta chains follows, all from one sample in a study of a mutant IDH1 vaccine in newly diagnosed glioma. Their antigens remain unidentified. The assay was immunoSEQ multiplex PCR, and TCRdb's table has in-frame clones only and misses some. This table has about 30,000 clones, around 90% appearing once. The material was PBMCs, obtained from a glioma patient whose treatment included an IDH1 peptide vaccine. The receptors come from a man aged 18 to 30 with glioma. Both conserved end residues are part of each CDR3. Expanded clones are given a class, and other clones once, few, many or no size at all.

-	TRBV1	CTSSQDLGTSGRVPEAGTYNEQFF
once	TRBV10-3	CAISVEGTEAFF
medium-sized	TRBV7-9	CASSSPESAGTYQETQYF
-	TRBV4-3	CASSQDFLAGPEEQYF
-	TRBV19	CASRQGAGTQYF
-	TRBV9	CASSVEPSDGYEQYF
-	TRBV5-6	CASSLRETQYF
-	TRBV4-2	CASSRGREVSEAFF
-	TRBV5-4	CATSSRGAYEQYF
once	TRBV4-1	CASSQAEATYNSPLHF
-	TRBV7-2	CASSPWSNQPQHF
-	TRBV29-1	CSVSRGRKNTEAFF
once	TRBV6-6	CASGLMNTEAFF
-	TRBV27	CASSSQAPNEKLFF
-	TRBV2	CASSEARPRGISYTF
-	TRBV6-5	CASRRTRDSPYEQYF
-	TRBV2	CASTGGSTDTQYF
-	TRBV21-1	CASSKQGRALANEKLFF
-	TRBV5-1	CASSSFDRNNEQFF
once	TRBV15	CATSLQGPPTEAFF
-	TRBV5-5	CASSSDRTDTQYF
-	TRBV4-3	CASSRGLAGGPDTQYF
-	TRBV5-6	CASSLATGRSYGYTF
-	TRBV10-2	CASRNSRAGTEAFF
-	TRBV28	CASTIQGGAQETQYF
-	TRBV6-5	CASSRDLDYNEQFF
-	TRBV18	CASSPPIGTGELFF
-	TRBV6-6	CASRQTDRGNEKLFF
-	TRBV19	CAPQEGLNEQFF
-	TRBV30	CAWSGGQPGQANTEAFF
-	TRBV30	CAWRAGGPEAFF
-	TRBV2	CASALRATGNQPQHF
-	TRBV29-1	CSVVKGATEAFF
-	TRBV5-8	CASSLLAARTDTQYF
-	TRBV28	CASGAGGTDTQYF
-	TRBV15	CATSSAAGVGANVLTF
-	TRBV28	CASHTGVGTEAFF
-	TRBV15	CATSTPGQGNEKLFF
-	TRBV2	CASSESTDTQYF
-	TRBV4-1	CASSQGPLMYNEKLFF
-	TRBV23-1	CASSQRRVGRNEQYF
-	TRBV19	CASSIGVRDEQYF
-	TRBV30	CAWSGLGGTGDTQYF
-	TRBV21-1	CASPSLRQGNTEAFF
-	TRBV5-6	CASSWGGGINQPQHF
-	TRBV30	CAWTRREGFYEQYF
-	TRBV19	CASSIGEGADNQPQHF
-	TRBV29-1	CSVVQTYQETQYF